Listed below are T cell receptor beta chains from one sample, sequenced in a study of cytomegalovirus exposure and HLA in healthy donors. The repertoire was sequenced with immunoSEQ multiplex PCR; TCRdb's copy has only in-frame clones and lacks some. Of around 170,000 clones in the sample, approximately 80% were seen once. Specimen: PBMCs. These receptors all come from a woman in her 50s in good health and CMV-seronegative. Each CDR3 is given with its conserved first and last residue. A D gene is named only where the DNA matches it firmly. The size field is filled for only some rows; it gives once, few, many or a size class.

length: 11; V: TRBV25-1; D: .; J: TRBJ2-5; size: .; DNA: TGTGCCAGCAGTCCCTCGGGGACCCAGTACTTC; CDR3: CASSPSGTQYF
length: 14; V: TRBV10-2; D: .; J: TRBJ2-3; size: .; DNA: TGCGCCATCCTCAGGGGCGATTCTATGCATACGCAGTATTTT; CDR3: CAILRGDSMHTQYF
length: 18; V: TRBV23-1; D: .; J: TRBJ1-1; size: .; DNA: TGCGCCAGCAGCCTCACTAAAAAACCCGACCTTTTAGTTACTGAAGCTTTCTTT; CDR3: CASSLTKKPDLLVTEAFF
length: 14; V: TRBV4-3; D: .; J: TRBJ2-1; size: .; DNA: TGCGCCAGCAGCCAAGTAGTAGCCTACAATGAGCAGTTCTTC; CDR3: CASSQVVAYNEQFF
length: 17; V: TRBV7-2; D: TRBD1; J: TRBJ1-1; size: .; DNA: TGTGCCAGCAGCCCGACGGCCGGGACAGGGTGGGTGAATGAAGCTTTCTTT; CDR3: CASSPTAGTGWVNEAFF
length: 14; V: TRBV28; D: TRBD1; J: TRBJ2-3; size: .; DNA: TGTGCCAGCAGTTCGACAGGGACCCCCGATACGCAGTATTTT; CDR3: CASSSTGTPDTQYF
length: 15; V: TRBV11-2; D: TRBD1; J: TRBJ1-5; size: .; DNA: TGTGCCAGCAGCTTGGACAGGAATGGCAATCAGCCCCAGCATTTT; CDR3: CASSLDRNGNQPQHF
length: 13; V: TRBV5-1; D: .; J: TRBJ2-2; size: .; DNA: TGCGCCAGCAGCCTGCAGGGGTCCGGGGAGCTGTTTTTT; CDR3: CASSLQGSGELFF
length: 13; V: TRBV18; D: .; J: TRBJ1-4; size: .; DNA: TGTGCCAGCTCACCACCGGTGAGTGAAAAACTGTTTTTT; CDR3: CASSPPVSEKLFF
length: 16; V: TRBV7-7; D: TRBD2; J: TRBJ2-3; size: .; DNA: TGTGCCAGCAGCCTAAACCCGGCTAGCGGGATTGATACGCAGTATTTT; CDR3: CASSLNPASGIDTQYF
length: 17; V: TRBV28; D: .; J: TRBJ1-3; size: .; DNA: TGTGCCAGCACCGATTACCGCCGGACTCACTCTGGAAACACCATATATTTT; CDR3: CASTDYRRTHSGNTIYF
length: 16; V: TRBV18; D: TRBD1; J: TRBJ1-1; size: .; DNA: TGTGCCAGCTCACCTATACAGGGGGCGCTTAATACTGAAGCTTTCTTT; CDR3: CASSPIQGALNTEAFF
length: 15; V: TRBV9; D: TRBD1; J: TRBJ2-5; size: .; DNA: TGTGCCAGCAGCGTAGCAGGGGGCACTCGGGAGACCCAGTACTTC; CDR3: CASSVAGGTRETQYF
length: 13; V: TRBV19; D: TRBD1; J: TRBJ1-5; size: .; DNA: TGTGCCAGTAGGACAGGGGGAGATCAGCCCCAGCATTTT; CDR3: CASRTGGDQPQHF
length: 14; V: TRBV5-8; D: TRBD1; J: TRBJ1-1; size: .; DNA: TGTGCCAGCAGCTATAACCCAGGGGGCACTGAAGCTTTCTTT; CDR3: CASSYNPGGTEAFF
length: 15; V: TRBV4-1; D: .; J: TRBJ2-5; size: .; DNA: TGCGCCAGCAGCTCGCCGGGCCAAGGAGGGGAGACCCAGTACTTC; CDR3: CASSSPGQGGETQYF
length: 14; V: TRBV11-3; D: TRBD2; J: TRBJ2-3; size: few; DNA: TGTGCCAGCAGCCCGGGACTAGTCACAGATACGCAGTATTTT; CDR3: CASSPGLVTDTQYF
length: 14; V: TRBV28; D: TRBD2; J: TRBJ2-7; size: .; DNA: TGTGCCAGCAGTTTCGGGACTAGCAGCTACGAGCAGTACTTC; CDR3: CASSFGTSSYEQYF
length: 15; V: TRBV4-3; D: TRBD1; J: TRBJ1-6; size: .; DNA: TGCGCCAGCAGCCAAGGGCCACAGGGGTATTCACCCCTCCACTTT; CDR3: CASSQGPQGYSPLHF